The source of this TCR beta chain is a study of CD8+CD57+ T cells in acquired aplastic anemia. Looking at the study overall: The average for DNA from sorted CD4+ and CD8+ cells was roughly 3 ug. General study findings and limits: The study identified roughly 29 CD8+ CDR3 sequences shared by patients and controls.

The CDR3 has 11 amino acids. Germline loops: CDR1 SQVTM, CDR2 ANQGSEA. V lost 6 bases and J lost 8, with 13 bases in between. About this clonotype itself: Its specificity is unknown.

Genomic DNA, the template, was used for profiling of the TCR beta VDJ and CDR3. Each CDR3 protein gets one entry after TCRdb re-called the reads with MiXCR. The table lists more than 150,000 distinct CDR3 sequences, roughly 50% of them singletons. The patients chosen for sequencing had shown expansion of CD8+CD57+ cells (detected by flow cytometry). The patients all had a severe acquired aplastic anemia diagnosis. There was no therapy given to any patient before the blood sampling took place. This TCR was sampled from a human donor with aplastic anemia. V is TRBV29-1 and J is TRBJ1-1; weak D call: TRBD1 (5 bases). What was sequenced was sorted CD4+, CD8+, or CD8+CD57+ T cells (not recorded which) from PBMCs. The CDR3 here is CSVQIGDEAFF. The CDR3 DNA is TGCAGCGTGCAAATCGGGGACGAAGCTTTCTTT.